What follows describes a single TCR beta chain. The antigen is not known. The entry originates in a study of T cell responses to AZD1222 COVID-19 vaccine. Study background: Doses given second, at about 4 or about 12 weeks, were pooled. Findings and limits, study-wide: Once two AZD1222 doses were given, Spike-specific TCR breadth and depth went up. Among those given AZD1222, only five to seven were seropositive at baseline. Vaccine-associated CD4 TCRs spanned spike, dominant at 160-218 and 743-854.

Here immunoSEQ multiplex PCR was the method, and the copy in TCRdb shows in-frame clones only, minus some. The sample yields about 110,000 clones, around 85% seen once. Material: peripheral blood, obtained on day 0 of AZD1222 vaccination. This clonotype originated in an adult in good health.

The CDR3 DNA is TGCGCCAGCAGCCAAGAAGGGACACTGGCGAACACTGAAGCTTTCTTT. Protein product: CASSQEGTLANTEAFF. V gene TRBV4-1 combines with J gene TRBJ1-1, with a tentative D call TRBD1 (6 bases). The CDR3 consists of 16 residues. V dropped 0 bases and J dropped 1 base, with 12 bases sitting between them. Looked up from germline, CDR1 is MGHRA and CDR2 is YSYEKL.